At least ten counts were recorded for the clone carrying this T cell receptor (beta chain). The antigen is not known. The protocol was immunoSEQ multiplex PCR, while the TCRdb copy is restricted to in-frame clones and leaves out a portion. The sample consists of over 2,500 clones, roughly 20% of them appearing once. This entry is derived from a study of sequential checkpoint blockade in melanoma. About the study: 90 to 95 pretreatment tumor DNA samples were TCRβ immunosequenced. Matched biopsies came pretreatment and at week 13 for about 24 patients.

Regarding treatment: randomized to nivolumab then ipilimumab (arm A) or the reverse (arm B). No patient had prior DNA-damaging chemotherapy. The CDR3 spans 14 residues. Germline CDR1 SGHNT, CDR2 YENEEA. Deletions cut 3 bases from V and 1 base from J, with 9 bases between. Points from the study as a whole: PD-L1 staining and CD8+ counts, not mutational load, tracked tumor T-cell clonality.

Specimen: tumor tissue (inferred from file names), collected from a patient given nivolumab and ipilimumab in sequence. V gene TRBV11-3 combines with J gene TRBJ1-1; D is undetermined. The TCR originated in a human donor with melanoma. As DNA, the CDR3 is TGTGCCAGCAGCTTCGACTGGCAGAACACTGAAGCTTTCTTT. This sequence encodes CASSFDWQNTEAFF.